Shown below are 22 T cell receptor beta chains from a single sample sequenced in a study of cytomegalovirus exposure and HLA in healthy donors. A multiplex PCR was run with 60 Vbeta primers and 13 Jbeta primers. The method was immunoSEQ multiplex PCR; TCRdb's version includes in-frame clones alone and lacks a portion of them. The table has fewer than 140,000 clones, roughly 74% seen once. Sequenced material: PBMCs. The receptor source for this set is a man aged 35 to 55 in good health and CMV-seronegative.

This chain joins TRBV15 and TRBJ1-3; 7 bases align to TRBD1. This CDR3 region has 16 residues. V gave up 0 bases and J gave up 2 bases; unmatched junction bases: 4. Germline assignment: CDR1 LNHNV and CDR2 YYDKDF (reference sequence). The CDR3 DNA reads as TGTGCCACCAGCAGAGAAGGGACAGCACCTGGAAACACCATATATTTT. This gives the protein CATSREGTAPGNTIYF.

Written as DNA, the CDR3 is TGTGCCAGCAGCGCAGGGCTCGGCACTGAAGCTTTCTTT. It encodes CASSAGLGTEAFF. The V gene is TRBV9, the J gene TRBJ1-1; D perhaps matches TRBD1 (5 bases). Trimming removed 3 bases from V and 4 bases from J, with 10 bases in between. Germline CDR1 and CDR2: SGDLS and YYNGEE. CDR3 length: 13 residues.

This clone was observed a few times. The chain uses TRBV5-6 and TRBJ2-5; TRBD2 might be the D (7 bases). Trimming left V 7 bases short and J 5 bases short, with 15 bases between. The CDR3 has 13 amino acids. Germline CDR1 and CDR2: SGHDT and YYEEEE. The CDR3 DNA follows: TGTGCCAGCTTACCCCGGGGGGCTGAGACCCAGTACTTC. Encoded protein: CASLPRGAETQYF.

The gene calls are TRBV2 and TRBJ2-4; 10 bases line up with TRBD2. With V trimmed by 5 bases and J by 6 bases, 7 bases remained unmatched. The length of the CDR3 is 15 residues. The germline CDR1 and CDR2 sequences are SNHLY and FYNNEI. DNA for the CDR3: TGTGCCAGCAGTTATTTGACTAGCGGGTCAAACATTCAGTACTTC. Translating gives CASSYLTSGSNIQYF.

The chain has TRBV29-1 and TRBJ1-4; weak D call: TRBD1 (6 bases). Trimming removed 3 bases at V and 4 bases at J, with 12 bases between. Germline V CDR1 and CDR2: SQVTM, ANQGSEA. The CDR3 contains 14 residues. CDR3 region: CSVDRRGGNEKLFF. DNA of the CDR3: TGCAGCGTTGATCGCAGGGGCGGTAATGAAAAACTGTTTTTT.

V and J are TRBV7-7 and TRBJ2-2; the match to TRBD2 covers 9 bases. The CDR3 spans 13 residues. Germline assignment: CDR1 SSHAT and CDR2 FNYEAQ (reference sequence). V was clipped by 6 bases and J by 6 bases; unmatched bases: 2. This CDR3 is CASSLAGSGELFF. CDR3 DNA: TGTGCCAGCAGTCTAGCGGGGTCCGGGGAGCTGTTTTTT.

V usage is TRBV5-4 and J usage is TRBJ2-1; D gene ambiguous. CDR1 SGHNT and CDR2 YYREEE come from the germline V gene (reference sequence). Between the trimmed V and J ends, which lost 4 bases and 7 bases, there was a span of 9 bases. The CDR3 is 12 residues long. DNA of the CDR3: TGTGCCAGCAGCCGCGCCCTGAATGAGCAGTTCTTC. This sequence encodes CASSRALNEQFF.

The chain links TRBV29-1 to TRBJ1-2; D perhaps matches TRBD1 (5 bases). This CDR3 is built from 13 residues. V gave up 0 bases and J gave up 7 bases, with 12 bases separating them. Germline assignment: CDR1 SQVTM and CDR2 ANQGSEA. In DNA form, the CDR3 reads TGCAGCGTTGAAGAACGGCGGGGACCTGGCTACACCTTC. Protein sequence: CSVEERRGPGYTF.

V usage is TRBV2 and J usage is TRBJ2-3; TRBD1 matches 7 bases. Germline V gives CDR1 SNHLY, CDR2 FYNNEI. CDR3 length equals 14 residues. The V segment lost 6 bases and the J segment 7 bases; nucleotides outside the gene matches: 10. DNA for the CDR3: TGTGCCAGCAGCCGGGACAGCCAAGTTTATACGCAGTATTTT. This gives the protein CASSRDSQVYTQYF.

The chain combines TRBV2 with TRBJ2-7, with 10 positions matching TRBD1. CDR1 is SNHLY, CDR2 FYNNEI, per germline. The CDR3 has 17 residues. V was pared by 2 bases and J by 0 bases, with 7 bases of the junction left unmatched. CDR3 region: CASSEPQRDRGSYEQYF. Here the CDR3 DNA reads TGTGCCAGCAGTGAACCCCAACGGGACAGGGGCTCCTACGAGCAGTACTTC.

This clone turned up a few times. The CDR3 protein is CASRLASNTGELFF. The CDR3 coding sequence is TGTGCCAGCAGACTAGCGTCGAACACCGGGGAGCTGTTTTTT. The rearrangement uses TRBV5-4 and TRBJ2-2; 7 bases agree with TRBD2. The junction had 1 base not matched to a gene; V was cut back by 5 bases and J by 0 bases. This CDR3 spans 14 amino acids. The V gene's germline CDR1 is SGHNT and CDR2 YYREEE (reference sequence).

The chain is built from TRBV19 and TRBJ2-7, with 7 bases identical to TRBD2. V was pared by 2 bases and J by 0 bases, with 4 bases of the junction left unmatched. Germline V gene data show CDR1 as LNHDA and CDR2 as SQIVND (reference sequence). The CDR3 spans 15 residues. CDR3 protein: CASSILASGSYEQYF. The CDR3 nucleotides are TGTGCCAGTAGTATATTGGCTAGCGGCTCCTACGAGCAGTACTTC.

The chain uses TRBV6-5 and TRBJ2-2, with D perhaps TRBD1 (5 bases). Germline CDR1 MNHEY, CDR2 SVGAGI. This CDR3 is 13 amino acids long. Trimming took 0 bases from V and 8 from J, leaving 7 bases between them. CDR3 protein: CASSYSAGGELFF. The DNA for the CDR3 is TGTGCCAGCAGTTACTCGGCAGGGGGGGAGCTGTTTTTT.

The V gene is TRBV11-2, the J gene TRBJ2-7; D not resolved. Trimming took off 5 bases at V and 9 bases at J, with 11 bases between the two ends. This CDR3 spans 11 amino acids. The germline gives CDR1 SGHAT, CDR2 FQNNGV. The CDR3 DNA reads TGTGCCAGCAGCCCGGGTCCGGGGCAGTACTTC. This encodes CASSPGPGQYF.

This clone has a handful of counts. For the CDR3, the DNA is TGTGCCAGCAGAGAACAGGGGGGCCCCTATAATTCACCCCTCCACTTT. Residues: CASREQGGPYNSPLHF. The genes are TRBV2 and TRBJ1-6, with 8 bases aligning to TRBD1. The CDR3 sequence is 16 residues long. V shed 6 bases, J shed 2 bases, and the junction held 6 bases outside the gene matches. The germline gives CDR1 SNHLY, CDR2 FYNNEI.

This chain links TRBV7-8 with TRBJ1-2, with D maybe TRBD1 (6 bases). Germline loops: CDR1 SGHVS, CDR2 FQNEAQ. CDR3 length equals 14 residues. Trimming shortened V by 1 base and J by 6 bases, and 12 bases separated the two germline ends. The CDR3 loop reads CASSLGGGRDGYTF. Here the CDR3 DNA reads TGTGCCAGCAGCTTAGGTGGGGGCAGGGATGGCTACACCTTC. The full variable domain, its missing parts supplied by reference TRBV7-8 and TRBJ1-2, is GAGVSQSPRYKVAKRGQDVALRCDPISGHVSLFWYQQALGQGPEFLTYFQNEAQLDKSGLPSDRFFAERPEGSVSTLKIQRTQQEDSAVYLCASSLGGGRDGYTFGSGTRLTVV.

This clone was counted between two and nine times. The chain has TRBV9 and TRBJ2-7, with D perhaps matching TRBD1 (6 bases). The CDR3 runs 18 residues. The V gene lost 0 bases and the J gene lost 3 bases, with 22 bases spanning the gap. Germline values: CDR1 SGDLS, CDR2 YYNGEE. CDR3 bases: TGTGCCAGCAGCGTAGGAATGACACAGGGAGTGAGTAGCTACGAGCAGTACTTC. Residues: CASSVGMTQGVSSYEQYF.

The chain recombines TRBV27 with TRBJ1-1; 7 bases align to TRBD1. From germline, CDR1 is MNHEY and CDR2 SMNVEV (reference sequence). Trimming cost V 5 bases and J 6 bases; bases outside gene matches: 12. This CDR3 has 15 residues. The CDR3 bases are TGTGCCAGCAGTGAACACAGGGGATTGGGGGCTGAAGCTTTCTTT. Encoded protein: CASSEHRGLGAEAFF.

There are a few counts of this clone. The chain uses TRBV4-2 and TRBJ2-3, with 12 nucleotides matching TRBD2. This CDR3 contains 19 residues. The J segment lost 4 bases and the V segment lost 4 bases, leaving 15 bases of the junction unmatched. The germline CDR1 and CDR2 sequences are LGHNA and YNFKEQ. The chain's CDR3 is CASSLSRLAGGPWSDTQYF. The CDR3 bases are TGTGCCAGCAGCCTTTCGAGGCTAGCGGGGGGGCCGTGGTCAGATACGCAGTATTTT.

The chain joins TRBV5-5 to TRBJ1-1, with D tentatively TRBD1 (6 bases). Germline V CDR1 and CDR2: SGHKS, YYEKEE (reference sequence). This CDR3 has 13 amino acids. V was cut by 3 bases and J by 7 bases, with 13 bases left in between. The CDR3 DNA is TGTGCCAGCAGCTCGACGGGGGGCTATGAAGCTTTCTTT. Its translation is CASSSTGGYEAFF.

This clone has only one observation. The rearrangement uses TRBV19 and TRBJ2-7, with 7 nucleotides matching TRBD2. Germline CDR1 LNHDA, CDR2 SQIVND (reference sequence). The CDR3 consists of 13 residues. V trimming: 6 bases; J trimming: 5 bases; junction bases outside the gene matches: 7. CDR3 in amino acids: CASSLLARNEQYF. CDR3 bases: TGTGCCAGTAGCCTACTAGCGCGGAACGAGCAGTACTTC.

The rearrangement links TRBV2 to TRBJ2-1; 7 nucleotides agree with TRBD2. With 6 bases clipped from V and 0 bases from J, the junction kept 5 bases outside the gene matches. Germline values: CDR1 SNHLY, CDR2 FYNNEI. The CDR3 has 15 amino acids. Written as DNA, the CDR3 is TGTGCCAGCAGGGCGACTAGCAACTCCTACAATGAGCAGTTCTTC. It translates to CASRATSNSYNEQFF.